The TCR beta chain under discussion was sequenced for a study of blood T cell repertoires in COVID-19. Study at large: Sites in the United States, Italy and Spain provided acute and convalescent COVID-19 samples. The cDNA or gDNA used as material had been derived from T cells, B-cell-depleted T cells, or PBMCs.

This clone was recorded only once. CDR1 and CDR2 (germline): DFQATT, SNEGSKA (reference sequence). V lost 3 bases and J lost 1, with 12 bases in between. This CDR3 comprises 15 residues. In the authors' methods: Reference gene primer amplification in the assay estimated nucleated cell counts. Sequencing was performed with immunoSEQ multiplex PCR; in TCRdb, only in-frame clones are kept and a portion is missing. V and J calls and clone size are those listed in that table; D and trimming were worked out from the DNA. The sample carries 150,000 or so clones, roughly four fifths recorded once. The chain employs TRBV20-1 and TRBJ2-2; a possible D gene is TRBD1 (5 bases). The sequence was obtained from a woman of 80 years or more with acute or convalescent COVID-19. The sequencing sample was made of peripheral blood. As DNA, the CDR3 is TGCAGTGCTAGTTATACAGGTTGGAACACCGGGGAGCTGTTTTTT. Protein product: CSASYTGWNTGELFF.